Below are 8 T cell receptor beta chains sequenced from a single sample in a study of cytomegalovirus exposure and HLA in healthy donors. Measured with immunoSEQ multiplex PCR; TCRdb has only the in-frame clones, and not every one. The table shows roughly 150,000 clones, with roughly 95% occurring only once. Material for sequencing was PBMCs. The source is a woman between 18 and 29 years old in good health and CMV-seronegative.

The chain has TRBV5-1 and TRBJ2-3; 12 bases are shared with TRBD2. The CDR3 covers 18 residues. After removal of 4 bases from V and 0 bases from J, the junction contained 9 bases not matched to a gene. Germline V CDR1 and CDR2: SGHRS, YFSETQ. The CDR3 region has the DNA TGCGCCAGCAGCACCCGACTAGCGGGGGACACCAGCACAGATACGCAGTATTTT. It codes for CASSTRLAGDTSTDTQYF.

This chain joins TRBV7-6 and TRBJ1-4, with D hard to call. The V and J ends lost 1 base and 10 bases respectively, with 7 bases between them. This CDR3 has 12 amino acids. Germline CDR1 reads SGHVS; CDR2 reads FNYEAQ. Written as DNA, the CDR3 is TGTGCCAGCAGCTTAGGTGGCATAAAACTGTTTTTT. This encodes CASSLGGIKLFF.

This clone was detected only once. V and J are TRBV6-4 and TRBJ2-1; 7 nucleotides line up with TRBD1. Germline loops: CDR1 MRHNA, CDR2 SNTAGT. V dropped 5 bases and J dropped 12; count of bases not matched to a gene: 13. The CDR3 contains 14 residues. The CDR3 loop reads CASSLDRLQGVQFF. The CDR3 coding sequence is TGTGCCAGCAGTTTGGACAGGCTCCAAGGCGTGCAGTTCTTC.

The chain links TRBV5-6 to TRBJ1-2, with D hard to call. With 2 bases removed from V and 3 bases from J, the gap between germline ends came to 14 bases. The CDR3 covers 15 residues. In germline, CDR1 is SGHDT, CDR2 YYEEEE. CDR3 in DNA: TGTGCCAGCAGCTTTTGGGCCAGGAATCACTATGGCTACACCTTC. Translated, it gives CASSFWARNHYGYTF.

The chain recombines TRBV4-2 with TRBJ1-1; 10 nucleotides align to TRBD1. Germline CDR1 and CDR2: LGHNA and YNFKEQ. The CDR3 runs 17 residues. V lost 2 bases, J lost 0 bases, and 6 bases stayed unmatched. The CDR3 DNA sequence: TGTGCCAGCAGCCAAACCGGGACAGGGGTCGTGAACACTGAAGCTTTCTTT. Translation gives CASSQTGTGVVNTEAFF.

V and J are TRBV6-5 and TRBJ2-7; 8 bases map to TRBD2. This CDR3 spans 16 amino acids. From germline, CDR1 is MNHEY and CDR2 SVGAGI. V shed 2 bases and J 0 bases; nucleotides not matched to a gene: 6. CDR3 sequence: CASSYTVAGSSYEQYF. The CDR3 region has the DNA TGTGCCAGCAGTTACACAGTAGCGGGGAGCTCCTACGAGCAGTACTTC.

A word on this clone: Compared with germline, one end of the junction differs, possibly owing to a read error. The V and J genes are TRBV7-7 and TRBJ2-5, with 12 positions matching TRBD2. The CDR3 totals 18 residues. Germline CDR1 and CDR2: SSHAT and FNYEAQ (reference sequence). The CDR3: CASSSFAGTSGSAETQYF. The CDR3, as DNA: TGTGCTAGCAGCTCCTTTGCCGGGACTAGCGGGTCGGCAGAGACCCAGTACTTC. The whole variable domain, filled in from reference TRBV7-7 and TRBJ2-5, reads GAGVSQSPRYKVTKRGQDVTLRCDPISSHATLYWYQQALGQGPEFLTYFNYEAQPDKSGLPSDRFSAERPEGSISTLTIQRTEQRDSAMYRCASSSFAGTSGSAETQYFGPGTRLLVL.

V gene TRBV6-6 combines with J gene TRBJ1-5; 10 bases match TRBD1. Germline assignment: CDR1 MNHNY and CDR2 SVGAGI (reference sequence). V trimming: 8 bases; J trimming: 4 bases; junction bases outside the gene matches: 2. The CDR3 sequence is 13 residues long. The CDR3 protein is CASGDRGNQPQHF. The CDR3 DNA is TGTGCCAGCGGGGACAGGGGAAATCAGCCCCAGCATTTT.